This entry describes one TCR beta chain. Method: immunoSEQ multiplex PCR; TCRdb's copy keeps in-frame clones and lacks some. The data hold about 440,000 clones, with 90% observed a single time. Treatment of the sample: about 20 received Ad26.COV2.S at low or high dose, single or two shots; roughly 5 received placebo; per-sample allocation not given. Each sample was drawn 63 days after the first injection (of vaccine or placebo). The sample came from a Boston adult aged 18-55 years. This sample is part of a study of Ad26.COV2.S vaccination and SARS-CoV-2 variants. CDR1 is MDHEN, CDR2 SYDVKM, per germline. V trimming: 5 bases; J trimming: 0 bases; junction bases outside the gene matches: 5. This CDR3 region has 15 residues.

The material sequenced was peripheral blood, taken in a trial of Ad26.COV2.S vaccine versus placebo. This receptor was taken from a person aged 18-60 years who received the Ad26.COV2.S COVID-19 vaccine or a placebo. The V call is TRBV28, the J call TRBJ2-3, with 7 bases fitting TRBD1. CDR3 sequence (DNA): TGTGCCAGCAGTCCTCCGGGACAGAGCACAGATACGCAGTATTTT. Translating gives CASSPPGQSTDTQYF.